This T cell receptor beta chain derives from a study of T cells in Graves' hyperthyroidism and ophthalmopathy. Amplified TCR beta CDR3 regions derived from RNA transcripts. Initially, a first-round RT-PCR of the TCR CDR3 employed the HTBI primer set. TCRdb reprocessed the multiplex PCR reads with MiXCR, giving one entry per CDR3 protein. The sample lists around 110,000 distinct CDR3 sequences, 15% to 20% occurring once. The CDR3 runs 14 residues. V was cut by 3 bases and J by 3 bases, with 12 bases left in between. Germline CDR1 and CDR2: MDHEN and SYDVKM. Researchers barred patients who had uncontrolled infection, other autoimmune disease, pregnancy or lactation. The authors obtained PBMCs from over 8.5 ml of fresh peripheral blood.

The clonotype was recovered from a woman between 45 and 65 years old with Graves' hyperthyroidism. The V call is TRBV28, the J call TRBJ2-7; D perhaps matches TRBD2 (5 bases). The sequenced material came from blood. The CDR3 DNA follows: TGTGCCAGCAGTTTTTGGGGAGTTTACTACGAGCAGTACTTC. Translated: CASSFWGVYYEQYF.